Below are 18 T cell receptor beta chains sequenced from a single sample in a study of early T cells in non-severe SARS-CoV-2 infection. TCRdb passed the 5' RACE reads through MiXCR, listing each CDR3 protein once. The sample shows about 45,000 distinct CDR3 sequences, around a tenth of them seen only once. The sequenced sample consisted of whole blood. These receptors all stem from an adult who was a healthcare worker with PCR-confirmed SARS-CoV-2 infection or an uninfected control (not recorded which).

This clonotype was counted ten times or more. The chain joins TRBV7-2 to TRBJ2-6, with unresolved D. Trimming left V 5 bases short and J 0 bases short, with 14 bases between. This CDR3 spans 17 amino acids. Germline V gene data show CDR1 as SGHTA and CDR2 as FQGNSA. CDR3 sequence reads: CASSAGLGSSGANVLTF. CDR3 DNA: TGTGCCAGCAGCGCCGGTCTCGGAAGCTCTGGGGCCAACGTCCTGACTTTC.

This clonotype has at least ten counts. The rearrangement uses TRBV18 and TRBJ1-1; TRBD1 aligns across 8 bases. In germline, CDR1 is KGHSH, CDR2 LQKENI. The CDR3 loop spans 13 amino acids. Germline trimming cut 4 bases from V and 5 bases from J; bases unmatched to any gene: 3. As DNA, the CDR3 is TGTGCCAGCTCACAGACAGGGGAAACTGAAGCTTTCTTT. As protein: CASSQTGETEAFF.

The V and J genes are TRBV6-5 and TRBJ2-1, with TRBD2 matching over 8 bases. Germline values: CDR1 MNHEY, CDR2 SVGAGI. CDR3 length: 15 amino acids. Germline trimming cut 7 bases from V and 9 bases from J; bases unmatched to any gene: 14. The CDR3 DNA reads TGTGCCAGCAAAAGGGTCCGGGAGGGTCTGGGTGAGCAGTTCTTC. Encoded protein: CASKRVREGLGEQFF.

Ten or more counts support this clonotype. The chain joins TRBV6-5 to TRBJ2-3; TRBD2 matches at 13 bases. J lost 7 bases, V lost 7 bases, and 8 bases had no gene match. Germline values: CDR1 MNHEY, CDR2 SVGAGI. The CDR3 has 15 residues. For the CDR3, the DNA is TGTGCCAGCACCGCACTAGCGGGAGGGCTGAATACGCAGTATTTT. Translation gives CASTALAGGLNTQYF.

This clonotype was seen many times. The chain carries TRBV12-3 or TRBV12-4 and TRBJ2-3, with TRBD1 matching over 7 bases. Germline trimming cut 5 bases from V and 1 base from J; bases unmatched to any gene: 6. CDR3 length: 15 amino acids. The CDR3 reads CASSHGQARTDTQYF. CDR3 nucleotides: TGTGCCAGCAGTCACGGACAGGCTCGCACAGATACGCAGTATTTT.

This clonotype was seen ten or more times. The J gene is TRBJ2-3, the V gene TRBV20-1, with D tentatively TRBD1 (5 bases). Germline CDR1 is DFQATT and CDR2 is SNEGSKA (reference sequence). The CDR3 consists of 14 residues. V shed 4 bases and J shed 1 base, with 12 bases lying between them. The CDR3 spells CSAIMGQGTDTQYF. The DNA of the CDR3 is TGCAGTGCTATAATGGGGCAAGGCACAGATACGCAGTATTTT.

The CDR3 region has the DNA TGTGCCAGCAGTTACTCGAGGGTTAACGGCGGGAGGAGAGATACGCAGTATTTT. Translated, it gives CASSYSRVNGGRRDTQYF. The chain couples TRBV6-2 or TRBV6-3 to TRBJ2-3; 8 bases agree with TRBD2. Germline trimming cut 0 bases from V and 5 bases from J; bases unmatched to any gene: 13. From germline, CDR1 is MNHEY and CDR2 SVGEGT. The CDR3 length is 18 residues.

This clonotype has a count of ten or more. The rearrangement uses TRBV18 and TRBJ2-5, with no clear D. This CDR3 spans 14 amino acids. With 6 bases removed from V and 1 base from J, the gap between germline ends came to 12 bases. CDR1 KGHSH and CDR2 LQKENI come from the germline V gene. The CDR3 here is CASSEGPPQETQYF. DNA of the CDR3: TGTGCCAGCTCCGAAGGTCCGCCCCAAGAGACCCAGTACTTC.

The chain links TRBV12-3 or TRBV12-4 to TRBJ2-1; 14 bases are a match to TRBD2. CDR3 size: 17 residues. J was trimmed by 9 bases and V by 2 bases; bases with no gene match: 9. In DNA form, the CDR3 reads TGTGCCAGCAGTTTACGCCGACCGGGACTAGCGGGAGTTGAGCAGTTCTTC. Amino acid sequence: CASSLRRPGLAGVEQFF.

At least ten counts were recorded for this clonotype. CDR3 coding DNA: TGTGCCAGCAGTTCCACTAGGTCGGAGACCCAGTACTTC. Translation gives CASSSTRSETQYF. The V call is TRBV2, the J call TRBJ2-5, with a possible D match to TRBD2 (5 bases). The CDR3 is made up of 13 amino acids. Trimming stripped 5 bases from V and 5 bases from J, with 12 bases between. Germline V CDR1 and CDR2: SNHLY, FYNNEI.

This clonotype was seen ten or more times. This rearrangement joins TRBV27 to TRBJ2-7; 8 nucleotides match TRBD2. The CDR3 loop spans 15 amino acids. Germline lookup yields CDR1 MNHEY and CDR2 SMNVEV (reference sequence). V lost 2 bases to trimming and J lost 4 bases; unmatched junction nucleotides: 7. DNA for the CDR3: TGTGCCAGCAGTTTAAGAAGCGGGAGTGGTTACGAGCAGTACTTC. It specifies CASSLRSGSGYEQYF.

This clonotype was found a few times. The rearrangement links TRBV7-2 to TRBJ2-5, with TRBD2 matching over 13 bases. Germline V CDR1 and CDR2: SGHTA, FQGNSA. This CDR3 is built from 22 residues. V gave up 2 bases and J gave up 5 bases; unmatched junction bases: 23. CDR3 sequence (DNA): TGTGCCAGCAGCTTATTAGCTGCAGGGACAGGAGGACTAGCGGGAGAGTTCGAGACCCAGTACTTC. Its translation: CASSLLAAGTGGLAGEFETQYF.

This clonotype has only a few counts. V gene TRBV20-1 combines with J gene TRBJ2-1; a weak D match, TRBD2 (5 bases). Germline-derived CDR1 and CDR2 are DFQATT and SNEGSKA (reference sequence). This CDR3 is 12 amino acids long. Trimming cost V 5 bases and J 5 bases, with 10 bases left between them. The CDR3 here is CSARTYNNEQFF. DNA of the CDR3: TGCAGTGCTCGGACTTATAACAATGAGCAGTTCTTC.

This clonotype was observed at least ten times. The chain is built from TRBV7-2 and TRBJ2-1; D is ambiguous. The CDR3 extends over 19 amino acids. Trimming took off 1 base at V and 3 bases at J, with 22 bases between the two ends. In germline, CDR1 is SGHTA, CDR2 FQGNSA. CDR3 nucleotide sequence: TGTGCCAGCAGCTTAGATCGTCCGATGGTCAGCCACTACTACAATGAGCAGTTCTTC. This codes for CASSLDRPMVSHYYNEQFF.

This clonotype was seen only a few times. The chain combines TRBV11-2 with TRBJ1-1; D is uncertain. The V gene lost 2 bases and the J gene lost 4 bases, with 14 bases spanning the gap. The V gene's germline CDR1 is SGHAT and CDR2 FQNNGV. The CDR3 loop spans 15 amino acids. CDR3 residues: CASSLRQEMTTEAFF. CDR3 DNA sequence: TGTGCCAGCAGCTTAAGGCAGGAGATGACCACTGAAGCTTTCTTT.

CDR3 amino acids: CSVEHGREQYF. CDR3 sequence (DNA): TGCAGCGTTGAACACGGGCGCGAGCAGTACTTC. V gene TRBV29-1 combines with J gene TRBJ2-7; no clear D gene. CDR3 length: 11 amino acids. Trimming took 2 bases from V and 6 from J, leaving 8 bases between them. In germline, CDR1 is SQVTM, CDR2 ANQGSEA.

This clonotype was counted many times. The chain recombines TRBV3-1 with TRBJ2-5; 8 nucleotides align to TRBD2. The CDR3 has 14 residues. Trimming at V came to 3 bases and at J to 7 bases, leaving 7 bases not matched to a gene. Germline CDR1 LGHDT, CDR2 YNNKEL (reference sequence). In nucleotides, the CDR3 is TGTGCCAGCAGCCAGGGACTAGAAAAGAGGACCCAGTACTTC. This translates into CASSQGLEKRTQYF.

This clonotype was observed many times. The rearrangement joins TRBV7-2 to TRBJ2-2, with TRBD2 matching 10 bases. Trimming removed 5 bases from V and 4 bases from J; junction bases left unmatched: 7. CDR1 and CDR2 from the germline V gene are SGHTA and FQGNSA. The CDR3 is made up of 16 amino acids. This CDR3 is CASSEQREGSTGELFF. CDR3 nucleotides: TGTGCCAGCAGCGAACAGCGGGAGGGCTCCACCGGGGAGCTGTTTTTT.